This TCR beta chain came from a study of T cells in Graves' hyperthyroidism and ophthalmopathy. RNA transcripts yielded amplified TCR beta CDR3 regions. Initially, a first-round RT-PCR of the TCR CDR3 employed the HTBI primer set. In TCRdb, the multiplex PCR reads were re-called with MiXCR into one record per CDR3 protein. The sample has around 600,000 distinct CDR3 sequences; 11% to 15% are singletons. This CDR3 is 15 amino acids long. Germline V gene lookup returns CDR1 SQVTM and CDR2 ANQGSEA. Germline trimming cut 3 bases from V and 6 bases from J; bases unmatched to any gene: 13. This chain links TRBV29-1 with TRBJ2-7, with TRBD2 matching over 8 bases. Sample: blood. The receptor comes from a woman in her late teens or twenties with Graves' ophthalmopathy. The CDR3 coding sequence is TGCAGCGTTGACGCGGGGGGCGGGGTTTCCATCGAGCAGTACTTC. Protein: CSVDAGGGVSIEQYF.